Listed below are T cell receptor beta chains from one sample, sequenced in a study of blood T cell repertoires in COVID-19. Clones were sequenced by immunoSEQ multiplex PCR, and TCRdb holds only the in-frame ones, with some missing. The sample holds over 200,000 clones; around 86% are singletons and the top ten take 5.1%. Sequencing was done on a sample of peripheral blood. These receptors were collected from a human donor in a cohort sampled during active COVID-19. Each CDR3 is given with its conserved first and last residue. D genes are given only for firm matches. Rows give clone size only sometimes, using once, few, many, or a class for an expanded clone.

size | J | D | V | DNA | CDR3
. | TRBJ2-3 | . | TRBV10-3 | TGTGCCATCAGCTTTAGCCGGGACAGGGTCGCTAGCGGGACATGGACAGATACGCAGTATTTT | CAISFSRDRVASGTWTDTQYF
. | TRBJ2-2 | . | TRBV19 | TGTGCCAGTAGTACCAACAGGGTACTCACCGGGGAGCTGTTTTTT | CASSTNRVLTGELFF
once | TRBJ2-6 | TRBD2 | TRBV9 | TGTGCCAGCAGCCCCGGGCTAGCGGGTTACCACTACTCTGGGGCCAACGTCCTGACTTTC | CASSPGLAGYHYSGANVLTF
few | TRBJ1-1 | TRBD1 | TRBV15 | TGTGCCACCAGCACTGACAGGGCGTCTGAAGCTTTCTTT | CATSTDRASEAFF
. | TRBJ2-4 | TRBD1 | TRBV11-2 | TGTGCCAGCAGCTTAGCCGGGACAGGGTTAAACATTCAGTACTTC | CASSLAGTGLNIQYF
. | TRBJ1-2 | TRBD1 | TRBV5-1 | TGCGCCAGTACAGGGGGCAGCTATGGCTACACCTTC | CASTGGSYGYTF
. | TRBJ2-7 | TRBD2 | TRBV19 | TGTGCCAGTAGTGCGACTAGCGGGAGGTGGTACGAGCAGTACTTC | CASSATSGRWYEQYF
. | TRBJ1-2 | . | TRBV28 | TGTGCCAGCAGTTTAGGCAGGGCCACTGGCTACACCTTC | CASSLGRATGYTF
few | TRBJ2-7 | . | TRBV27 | TGTGCCAGCAGAGTGGGAGTCTCCTACGAGCAGTACTTC | CASRVGVSYEQYF
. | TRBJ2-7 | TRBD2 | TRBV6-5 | TGTGCCAGCAGTTACATCAGTAGCGGGACCTACGAGCAGTACTTC | CASSYISSGTYEQYF
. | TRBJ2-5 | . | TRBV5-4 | TGTGCCAGCAGCTTGGCCGTCCCTGAAGAGACCCAGTACTTC | CASSLAVPEETQYF
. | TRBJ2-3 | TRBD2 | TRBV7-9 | TGTGCCAGCAGCTGGGAGTGGGCTAGCGGGATTACCACAGATACGCAGTATTTT | CASSWEWASGITTDTQYF
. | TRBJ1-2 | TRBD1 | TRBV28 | TGTGCCAGCAGTGTTGGACAGGGGTCTGGCTACACCTTC | CASSVGQGSGYTF
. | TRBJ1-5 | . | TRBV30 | TGTGCCTGGAGAGAATCAGTTTTAACGCCCCAGCATTTT | CAWRESVLTPQHF
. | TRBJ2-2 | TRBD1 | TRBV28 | TGTGCCAGCAGCTACGGACAGGCCGTCCGGGAGCTGTTTTTT | CASSYGQAVRELFF
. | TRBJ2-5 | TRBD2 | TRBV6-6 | TGTGCCAGCAACCCAAGGCGGGGGTGGGCGCAAGAGACCCAGTACTTC | CASNPRRGWAQETQYF
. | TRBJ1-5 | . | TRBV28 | TGTGCCAGCACCCTGGGCGGGGGGAAGCAGCCCCAGCATTTT | CASTLGGGKQPQHF
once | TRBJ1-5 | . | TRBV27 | TGTGCCAGCAGTCCATCAGCAGGGGAGCGCAATCAGCCCCAGCATTTT | CASSPSAGERNQPQHF
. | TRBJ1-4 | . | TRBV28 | TGTGCCAGCAGTTTCTCCCCAAGAGGTGAAAAACTGTTTTTT | CASSFSPRGEKLFF